This T cell receptor beta chain was obtained from a study of OX40 agonist ivuxolimab in advanced cancers. Study outcomes and limitations: Expanded clones belonging to CD8+ T cells outnumbered, on average, those of CD4+.

A remark on this clone: Its specificity is unknown. This same CDR3 is encoded by further DNA sequences in the sample.

Sequencing was performed with immunoSEQ multiplex PCR; in TCRdb, only in-frame clones are kept and a portion is missing. Among about 23,000 clones listed, roughly 77% were seen once. Autoimmune disease history or systemic immunosuppression was exclusionary. The V gene end was trimmed by 5 bases and the J gene end by 0 bases; junction bases not matched to a gene: 3. CDR3 length: 15 residues. The germline CDR1 and CDR2 sequences are SNHLY and FYNNEI. The TCR originated in an adult with an advanced solid tumor such as melanoma, head and neck, liver or kidney cancer. The input for sequencing was CD4+ or CD8+ T cells sorted from blood, taken in a trial of the OX40 agonist ivuxolimab. V gene TRBV2 combines with J gene TRBJ1-3, with 8 bases identical to TRBD1. CDR3 DNA sequence: TGTGCCAGCAGTCTCACAGGGGGCTCTGGAAACACCATATATTTT. Translation: CASSLTGGSGNTIYF.